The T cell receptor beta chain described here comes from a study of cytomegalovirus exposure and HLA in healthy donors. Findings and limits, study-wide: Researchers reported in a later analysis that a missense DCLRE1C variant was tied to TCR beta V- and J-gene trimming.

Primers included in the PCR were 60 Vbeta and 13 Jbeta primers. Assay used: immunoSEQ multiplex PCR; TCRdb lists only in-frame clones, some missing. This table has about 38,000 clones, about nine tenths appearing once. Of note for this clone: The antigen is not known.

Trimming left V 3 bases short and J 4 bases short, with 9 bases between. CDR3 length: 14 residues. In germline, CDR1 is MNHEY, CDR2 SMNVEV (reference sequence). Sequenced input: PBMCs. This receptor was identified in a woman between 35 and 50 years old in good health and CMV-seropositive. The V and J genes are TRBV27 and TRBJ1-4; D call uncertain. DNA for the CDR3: TGTGCCAGCAGTTTGATCGGGAGTAATGAAAAACTGTTTTTT. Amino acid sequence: CASSLIGSNEKLFF.